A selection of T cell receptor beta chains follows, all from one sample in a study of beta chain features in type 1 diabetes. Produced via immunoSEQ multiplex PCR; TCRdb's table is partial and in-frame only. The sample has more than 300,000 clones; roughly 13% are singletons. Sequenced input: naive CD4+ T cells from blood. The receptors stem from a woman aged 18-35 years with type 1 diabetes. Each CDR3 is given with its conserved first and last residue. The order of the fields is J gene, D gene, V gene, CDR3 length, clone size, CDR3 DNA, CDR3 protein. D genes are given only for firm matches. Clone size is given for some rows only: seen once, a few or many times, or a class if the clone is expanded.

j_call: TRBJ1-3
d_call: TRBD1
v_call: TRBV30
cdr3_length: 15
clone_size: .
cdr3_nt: TGTGCCTGGACAGGACAGGGGACTTTTGGAAACACCATATATTTT
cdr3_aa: CAWTGQGTFGNTIYF

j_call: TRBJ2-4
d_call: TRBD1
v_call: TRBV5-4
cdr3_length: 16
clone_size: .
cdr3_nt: TGTGCCAGCAGCCCGGGACAGGGGAAGGGCAAAAACATTCAGTACTTC
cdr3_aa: CASSPGQGKGKNIQYF

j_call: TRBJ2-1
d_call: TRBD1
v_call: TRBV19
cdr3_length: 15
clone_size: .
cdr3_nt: TGTGCCAGTAGGCCCGGGACAGGGTTTTACAATGAGCAGTTCTTC
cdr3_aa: CASRPGTGFYNEQFF

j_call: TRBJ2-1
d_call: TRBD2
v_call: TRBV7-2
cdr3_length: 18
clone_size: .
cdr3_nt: TGTGCCAGCAGCTTAGTAATGGGTCCTAGCGGGATCTCCAATGAGCAGTTCTTC
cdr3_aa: CASSLVMGPSGISNEQFF

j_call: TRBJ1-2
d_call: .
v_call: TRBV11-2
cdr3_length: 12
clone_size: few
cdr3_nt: TGTGCCAGCGGCCCAGGGCCACTAGGCTACACCTTC
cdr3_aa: CASGPGPLGYTF

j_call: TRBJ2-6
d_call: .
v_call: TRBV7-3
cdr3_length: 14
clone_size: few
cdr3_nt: TGTGCCAGCAGCCAAGCCTCTGGGGCCAACGTCCTGACTTTC
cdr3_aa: CASSQASGANVLTF

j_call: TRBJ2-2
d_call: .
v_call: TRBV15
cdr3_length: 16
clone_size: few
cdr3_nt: TGTGCCACCAGAGTCAGGCAGGGTACTCTCACCGGGGAGCTGTTTTTT
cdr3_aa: CATRVRQGTLTGELFF

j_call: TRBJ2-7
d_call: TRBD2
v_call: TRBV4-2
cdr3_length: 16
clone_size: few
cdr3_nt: TGTGCCAGCAGCCCAGGACTAGCGGGGAATTCCCACGAGCAGTACTTC
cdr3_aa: CASSPGLAGNSHEQYF

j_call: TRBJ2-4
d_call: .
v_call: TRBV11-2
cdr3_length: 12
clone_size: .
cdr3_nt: TGTGCCAGCAGCGAAACTGAGAACATTCAGTACTTC
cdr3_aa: CASSETENIQYF

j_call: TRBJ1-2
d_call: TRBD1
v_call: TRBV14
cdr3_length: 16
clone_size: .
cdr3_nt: TGTGCCAGCAGCCAAAGCTGGGGGACAGGAGTGAGTGGCTACACCTTC
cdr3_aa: CASSQSWGTGVSGYTF

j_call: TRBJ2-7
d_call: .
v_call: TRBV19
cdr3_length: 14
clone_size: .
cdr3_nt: TGTGCCAGTAGCCCCGACAGGTGGTCGGCCGAGCAGTACTTC
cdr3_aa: CASSPDRWSAEQYF

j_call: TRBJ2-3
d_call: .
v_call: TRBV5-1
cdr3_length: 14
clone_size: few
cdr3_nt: TGCGCCAGCAGCTCCTCTTTCGGCACAGATACGCAGTATTTT
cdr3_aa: CASSSSFGTDTQYF

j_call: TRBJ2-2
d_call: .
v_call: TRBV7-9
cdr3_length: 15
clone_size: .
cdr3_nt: TGTGCCAGCAGCTTAACTCCCCAAGTCGCCGGGGAGCTGTTTTTT
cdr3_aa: CASSLTPQVAGELFF

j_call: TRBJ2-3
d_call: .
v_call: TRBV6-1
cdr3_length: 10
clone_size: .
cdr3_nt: TGTGCCAGCCGGTGGGATACGCAGTATTTT
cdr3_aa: CASRWDTQYF

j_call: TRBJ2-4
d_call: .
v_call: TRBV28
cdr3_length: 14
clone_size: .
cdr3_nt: TGTGCCAGCAGTTTAGGGCAGGGTGGGCACATTCAGTACTTC
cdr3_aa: CASSLGQGGHIQYF

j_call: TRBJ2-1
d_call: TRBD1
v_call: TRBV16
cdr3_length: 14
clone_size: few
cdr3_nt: TGTGCCAGCAGCCCAAAGACAGGGGTGAATGAGCAGTTCTTC
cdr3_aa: CASSPKTGVNEQFF